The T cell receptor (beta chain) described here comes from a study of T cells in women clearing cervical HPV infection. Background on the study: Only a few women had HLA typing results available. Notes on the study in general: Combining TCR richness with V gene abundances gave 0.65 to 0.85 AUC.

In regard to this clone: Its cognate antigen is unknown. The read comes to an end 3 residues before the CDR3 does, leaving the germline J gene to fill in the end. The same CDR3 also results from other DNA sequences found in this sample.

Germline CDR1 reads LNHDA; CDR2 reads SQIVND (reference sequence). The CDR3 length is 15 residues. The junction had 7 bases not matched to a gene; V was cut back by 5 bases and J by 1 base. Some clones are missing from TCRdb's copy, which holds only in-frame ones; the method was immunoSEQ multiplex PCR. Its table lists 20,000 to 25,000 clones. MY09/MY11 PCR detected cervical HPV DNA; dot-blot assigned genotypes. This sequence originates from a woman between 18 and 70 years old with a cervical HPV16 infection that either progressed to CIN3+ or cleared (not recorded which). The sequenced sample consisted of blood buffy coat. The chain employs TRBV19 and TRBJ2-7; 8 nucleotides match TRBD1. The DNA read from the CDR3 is TGTGCCAGTAGTCCCAAGGACAGGGCTTCCTACGAG. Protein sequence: CASSPKDRASYE. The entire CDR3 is CASSPKDRASYEQYF.